The 5 T cell receptor beta chains in this list originate from one sample, sequenced in a study of blood T cell repertoires in COVID-19. Sequencing was performed with immunoSEQ multiplex PCR; in TCRdb, only in-frame clones are kept and a portion is missing. The sample contains about 19,000 clones, about 91% of which appear only once. Sequencing was done on a sample of peripheral blood. These receptor sequences come from a human donor in a cohort sampled during active COVID-19. The donor label of this sample is uncertain.

The gene calls are TRBV6-5 and TRBJ2-3; D may be TRBD2 (7 bases). The CDR3 sequence is 16 residues long. V gave up 4 bases and J gave up 3 bases, with 17 bases separating them. Germline CDR1 MNHEY, CDR2 SVGAGI. Here the CDR3 reads CASSSSRRGGTDTQYF. CDR3 in DNA: TGTGCCAGCAGTTCTTCTAGGAGGGGGGGAACAGATACGCAGTATTTT.

The chain uses TRBV5-1 and TRBJ2-1, with a tentative D call TRBD2 (5 bases). CDR1 is SGHRS, CDR2 YFSETQ, per germline. The V and J ends lost 2 bases and 1 base respectively, with 10 bases between them. The CDR3 is 15 residues long. The chain's CDR3 is CASSFGVGSYNEQFF. The CDR3 bases are TGCGCCAGCAGCTTCGGGGTAGGTTCCTACAATGAGCAGTTCTTC.

The chain combines TRBV5-4 with TRBJ2-1; no definite D call. V dropped 3 bases and J dropped 0 bases, with 13 bases sitting between them. This CDR3 has 16 amino acids. Germline V gene lookup returns CDR1 SGHNT and CDR2 YYREEE (reference sequence). As DNA, the CDR3 is TGTGCCAGCAGCTCCTCAGGTAGTCACTCCTACAATGAGCAGTTCTTC. This codes for CASSSSGSHSYNEQFF.

This clone was seen a handful of times. The J gene is TRBJ2-2, the V gene TRBV11-2; 10 bases are a match to TRBD2. Germline trimming cut 1 base from V and 1 base from J; bases unmatched to any gene: 6. This CDR3 spans 18 amino acids. The germline gives CDR1 SGHAT, CDR2 FQNNGV. CDR3 DNA sequence: TGTGCCAGCAGCTTAGGTGGGGCTAGCGGGAGGAACACCGGGGAGCTGTTTTTT. Its translation is CASSLGGASGRNTGELFF. The full variable domain, completed using reference TRBV11-2 and TRBJ2-2, is EAGVAQSPRYKIIEKRQSVAFWCNPISGHATLYWYQQILGQGPKLLIQFQNNGVVDDSQLPKDRFSAERLKGVDSTLKIQPAKLEDSAVYLCASSLGGASGRNTGELFFGEGSRLTVL.

The V gene is TRBV18, the J gene TRBJ2-7; a weak D match, TRBD1 (6 bases). CDR1 KGHSH and CDR2 LQKENI come from the germline V gene. V was trimmed by 5 bases and J by 4 bases, leaving 18 bases between them. CDR3 length equals 15 residues. The chain's CDR3 is CASSSIQGIEYEQYF. The DNA of the CDR3 is TGTGCCAGCTCATCTATACAGGGTATAGAGTACGAGCAGTACTTC.